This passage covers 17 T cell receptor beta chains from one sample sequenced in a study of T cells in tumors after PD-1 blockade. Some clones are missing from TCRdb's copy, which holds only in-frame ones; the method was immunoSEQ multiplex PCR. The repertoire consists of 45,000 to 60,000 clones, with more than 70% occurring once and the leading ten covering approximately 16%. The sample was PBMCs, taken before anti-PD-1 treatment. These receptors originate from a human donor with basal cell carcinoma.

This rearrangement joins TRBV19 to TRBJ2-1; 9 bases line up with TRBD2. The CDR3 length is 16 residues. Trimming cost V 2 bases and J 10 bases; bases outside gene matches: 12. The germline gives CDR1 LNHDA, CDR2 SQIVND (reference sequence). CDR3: CASSIPWGGRASEQFF. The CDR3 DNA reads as TGTGCCAGTAGTATACCTTGGGGCGGGAGGGCCTCGGAGCAGTTCTTC.

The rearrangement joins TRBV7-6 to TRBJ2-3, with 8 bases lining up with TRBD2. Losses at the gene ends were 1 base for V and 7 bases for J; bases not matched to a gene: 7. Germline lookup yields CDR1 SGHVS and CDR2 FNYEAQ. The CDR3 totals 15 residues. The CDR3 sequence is CASSLEAGGPYTQYF. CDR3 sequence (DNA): TGTGCCAGCAGCTTAGAGGCGGGAGGACCTTATACGCAGTATTTT.

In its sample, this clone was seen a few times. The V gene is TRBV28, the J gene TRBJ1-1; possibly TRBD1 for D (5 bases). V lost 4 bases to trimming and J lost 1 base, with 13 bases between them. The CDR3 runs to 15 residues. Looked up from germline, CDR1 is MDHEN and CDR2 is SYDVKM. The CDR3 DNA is TGTGCCAGCAGTTCACCGGGACGGCCGAACACTGAAGCTTTCTTT. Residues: CASSSPGRPNTEAFF.

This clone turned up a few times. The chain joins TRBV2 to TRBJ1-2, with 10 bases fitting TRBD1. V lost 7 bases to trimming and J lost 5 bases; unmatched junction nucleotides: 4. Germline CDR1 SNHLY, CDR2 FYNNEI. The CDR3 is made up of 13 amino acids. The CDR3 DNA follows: TGTGCCAGCAAGGGACAGGGGATGTATGGCTACACCTTC. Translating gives CASKGQGMYGYTF. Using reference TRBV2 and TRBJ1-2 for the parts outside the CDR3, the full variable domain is EPEVTQTPSHQVTQMGQEVILRCVPISNHLYFYWYRQILGQKVEFLVSFYNNEISEKSEIFDDQFSVERPDGSNFTLKIRSTKLEDSAMYFCASKGQGMYGYTFGSGTRLTVV.

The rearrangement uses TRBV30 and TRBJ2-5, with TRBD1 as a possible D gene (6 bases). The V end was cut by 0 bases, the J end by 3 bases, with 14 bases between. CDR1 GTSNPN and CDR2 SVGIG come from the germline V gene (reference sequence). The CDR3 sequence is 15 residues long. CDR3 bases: TGTGCCTGGAGTGTACCCGGGACAACTAAAGAGACCCAGTACTTC. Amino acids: CAWSVPGTTKETQYF.

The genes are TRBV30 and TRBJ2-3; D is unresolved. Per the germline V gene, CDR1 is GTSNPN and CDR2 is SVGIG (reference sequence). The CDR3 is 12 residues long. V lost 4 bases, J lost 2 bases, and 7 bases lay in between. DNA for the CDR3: TGTGCCTGGAAGGCTTTCACAGATACGCAGTATTTT. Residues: CAWKAFTDTQYF.

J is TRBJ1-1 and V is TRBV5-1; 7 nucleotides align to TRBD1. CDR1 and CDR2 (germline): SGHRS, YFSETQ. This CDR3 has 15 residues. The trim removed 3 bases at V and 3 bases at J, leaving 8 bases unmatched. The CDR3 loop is CASSSQGGWDTEAFF. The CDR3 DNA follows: TGCGCCAGCAGCTCCCAAGGGGGCTGGGACACTGAAGCTTTCTTT.

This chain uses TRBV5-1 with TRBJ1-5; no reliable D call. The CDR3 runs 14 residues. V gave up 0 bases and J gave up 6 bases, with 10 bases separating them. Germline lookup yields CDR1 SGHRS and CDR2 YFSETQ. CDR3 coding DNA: TGCGCCAGCAGCTTGGATACAGCAGGTCAGCCCCAGCATTTT. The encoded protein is CASSLDTAGQPQHF. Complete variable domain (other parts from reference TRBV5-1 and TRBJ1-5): KAGVTQTPRYLIKTRGQQVTLSCSPISGHRSVSWYQQTPGQGLQFLFEYFSETQRNKGNFPGRFSGRQFSNSRSEMNVSTLELGDSALYLCASSLDTAGQPQHFGDGTRLSIL.

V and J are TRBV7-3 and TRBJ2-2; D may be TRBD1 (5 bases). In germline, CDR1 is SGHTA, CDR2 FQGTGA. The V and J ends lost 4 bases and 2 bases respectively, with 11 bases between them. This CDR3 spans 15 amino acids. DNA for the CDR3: TGTGCCAGCAGCTCTCAGGGTCTTAACACCGGGGAGCTGTTTTTT. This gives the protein CASSSQGLNTGELFF.

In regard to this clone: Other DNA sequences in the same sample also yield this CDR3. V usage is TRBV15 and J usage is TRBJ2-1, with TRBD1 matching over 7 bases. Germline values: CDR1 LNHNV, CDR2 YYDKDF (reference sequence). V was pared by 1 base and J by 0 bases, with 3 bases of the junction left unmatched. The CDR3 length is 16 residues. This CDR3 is CATSRVRTGSYNEQFF. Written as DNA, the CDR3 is TGTGCCACCAGCAGAGTGCGGACAGGCTCCTACAATGAGCAGTTCTTC. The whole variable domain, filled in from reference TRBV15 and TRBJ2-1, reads DAMVIQNPRYQVTQFGKPVTLSCSQTLNHNVMYWYQQKSSQAPKLLFHYYDKDFNNEADTPDNFQSRRPNTSFCFLDIRSPGLGDTAMYLCATSRVRTGSYNEQFFGPGTRLTVL.

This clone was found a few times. The DNA for the CDR3 is TGTGCCAGCAGTTTCGGGAAGGTAACCAAAAACATTCAGTACTTC. Its protein is CASSFGKVTKNIQYF. This rearrangement joins TRBV28 to TRBJ2-4; the D gene is possibly TRBD2 (5 bases). The V and J ends lost 3 bases and 2 bases respectively, with 11 bases between them. Germline lookup yields CDR1 MDHEN and CDR2 SYDVKM. The CDR3 totals 15 residues. Together with reference TRBV28 and TRBJ2-4, the CDR3 gives the full variable domain: DVKVTQSSRYLVKRTGEKVFLECVQDMDHENMFWYRQDPGLGLRLIYFSYDVKMKEKGDIPEGYSVSREKKERFSLILESASTNQTSMYLCASSFGKVTKNIQYFGAGTRLSVL.

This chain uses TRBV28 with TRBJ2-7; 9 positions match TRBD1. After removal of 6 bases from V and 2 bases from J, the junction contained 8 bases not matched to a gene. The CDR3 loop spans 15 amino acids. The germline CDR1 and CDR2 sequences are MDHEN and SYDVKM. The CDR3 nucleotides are TGTGCCAGCAGGTCCACAGGGGGCGGGACCTACGAGCAGTACTTC. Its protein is CASRSTGGGTYEQYF.

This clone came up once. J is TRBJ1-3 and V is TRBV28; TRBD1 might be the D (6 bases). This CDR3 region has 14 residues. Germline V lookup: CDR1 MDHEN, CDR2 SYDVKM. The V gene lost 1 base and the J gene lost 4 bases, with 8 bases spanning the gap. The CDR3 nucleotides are TGTGCCAGCAGTTTATACGGGACAGGAAACACCATATATTTT. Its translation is CASSLYGTGNTIYF.

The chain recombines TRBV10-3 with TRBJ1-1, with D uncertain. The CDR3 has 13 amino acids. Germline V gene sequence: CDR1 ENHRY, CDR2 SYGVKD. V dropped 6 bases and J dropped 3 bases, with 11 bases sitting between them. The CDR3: CAIRWGKDTEAFF. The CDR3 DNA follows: TGTGCCATCAGGTGGGGTAAAGACACTGAAGCTTTCTTT.

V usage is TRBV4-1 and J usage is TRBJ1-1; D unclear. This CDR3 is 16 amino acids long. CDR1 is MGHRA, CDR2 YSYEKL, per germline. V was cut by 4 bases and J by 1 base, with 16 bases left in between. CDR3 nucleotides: TGCGCCAGCAGCCTAAGTAGTGGAGGAAAGAACACTGAAGCTTTCTTT. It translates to CASSLSSGGKNTEAFF.

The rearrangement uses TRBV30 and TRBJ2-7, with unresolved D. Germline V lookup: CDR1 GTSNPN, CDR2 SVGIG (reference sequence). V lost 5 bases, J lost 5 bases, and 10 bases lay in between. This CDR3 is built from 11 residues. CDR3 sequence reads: CAWGWGNEQYF. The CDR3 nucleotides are TGTGCCTGGGGATGGGGAAACGAGCAGTACTTC.

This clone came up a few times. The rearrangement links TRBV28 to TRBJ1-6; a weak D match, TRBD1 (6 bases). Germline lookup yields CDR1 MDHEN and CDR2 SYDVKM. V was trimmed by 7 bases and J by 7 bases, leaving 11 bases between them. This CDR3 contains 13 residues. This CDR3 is CASKGGNNSPLHF. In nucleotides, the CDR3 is TGTGCCAGCAAAGGGGGTAACAATTCACCCCTCCACTTT. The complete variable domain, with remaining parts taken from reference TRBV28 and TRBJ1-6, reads DVKVTQSSRYLVKRTGEKVFLECVQDMDHENMFWYRQDPGLGLRLIYFSYDVKMKEKGDIPEGYSVSREKKERFSLILESASTNQTSMYLCASKGGNNSPLHFGNGTRLTVT.